These 24 T cell receptor beta chains share one sample of origin, sequenced in a study of response to subunit inactivated influenza vaccine listed by TCRdb under 2018. The library relied on RT-PCR. This sample was sequenced with an Illumina HiSeq 2500. TCRdb took the public reads, trimmed them with fastp at Q25, ran MiXCR for clone calling and kept in-frame beta chains. Entries are consolidated by CDR3 protein sequence, retaining the most common genes and DNA. Here the sample has a few hundred thousand distinct CDR3 sequences; roughly 7.6% occur a single time. The biggest ten clones account for approximately 14% of the sample. Material: PBMCs from blood, obtained about 24 months after vaccination. All receptors derive from a man aged 45-69 years who received an inactivated influenza vaccine. Donor details come from another sample of the same person, matched by shared clones.

This clonotype has more than one count but fewer than ten. The rearrangement joins TRBV5-5 to TRBJ1-4, with 9 bases identical to TRBD1. Trimming took 5 bases from V and 4 from J; bases not matched to a gene: 12. The CDR3 consists of 17 residues. Germline CDR1 and CDR2: SGHKS and YYEKEE (reference sequence). The CDR3 protein is CASRLSPQTGGNEKLFF. The CDR3 coding sequence is TGTGCCAGCAGGCTGTCCCCACAGACAGGGGGTAATGAAAAACTGTTTTTT.

This clonotype occurred many times. The rearrangement uses TRBV6-2 or TRBV6-3 and TRBJ2-7; 10 bases are shared with TRBD2. V shed 8 bases, J shed 2 bases, and the junction held 6 bases outside the gene matches. This CDR3 contains 14 residues. Germline CDR1 MNHEY, CDR2 SVGEGT. The CDR3 DNA sequence: TGTGCCAGCCGGATAGCGGGAGGCACCTACGAGCAGTACTTC. Translated, it gives CASRIAGGTYEQYF.

The rearrangement joins TRBV9 to TRBJ2-1, with D unclear. The CDR3 sequence is 15 residues long. Trimming shortened V by 2 bases and J by 5 bases, and 14 bases separated the two germline ends. CDR1 and CDR2 (germline): SGDLS, YYNGEE. CDR3 in DNA: TGTGCCAGCAGCGTTGGCGGCAGCAAAAACAATGAGCAGTTCTTC. This gives the protein CASSVGGSKNNEQFF.

Many counts were recorded for this clonotype. The J gene is TRBJ2-2, the V gene TRBV5-6, with TRBD1 matching over 8 bases. The CDR3 is made up of 16 amino acids. J was trimmed by 1 base and V by 5 bases; bases with no gene match: 7. In germline, CDR1 is SGHDT, CDR2 YYEEEE. The CDR3 here is CASRNIQGGNTGELFF. For the CDR3, the DNA is TGTGCCAGCAGGAACATACAGGGGGGGAACACCGGGGAGCTGTTTTTT.

V is TRBV10-2 and J is TRBJ2-5, with 11 nucleotides matching TRBD2. The CDR3 extends over 18 amino acids. The junction had 15 bases not matched to a gene; V was cut back by 8 bases and J by 1 base. Germline lookup yields CDR1 WSHSY and CDR2 SAAADI. CDR3 nucleotide sequence: TGCGCCAGCTGCAAACAGGGCCCTGGGACTAGCGGCCAAGAGACCCAGTACTTC. Translating it yields CASCKQGPGTSGQETQYF.

This clonotype was observed many times. The rearrangement uses TRBV12-3 or TRBV12-4 and TRBJ2-3, with D possibly being TRBD1 or TRBD2 (5 bases each). With 4 bases removed from V and 4 bases from J, the gap between germline ends came to 12 bases. The CDR3 covers 14 residues. The CDR3 region is CASSSWGSADTQYF. CDR3 nucleotide sequence: TGTGCCAGCAGTTCTTGGGGGAGCGCAGATACGCAGTATTTT.

A few counts support this clonotype. This chain joins TRBV5-1 and TRBJ2-1, with a possible D match to TRBD2 (6 bases). Trimming left V 4 bases short and J 1 base short, with 12 bases between. Germline V CDR1 and CDR2: SGHRS, YFSETQ. This CDR3 spans 15 amino acids. CDR3 in amino acids: CASSRERVSYNEQFF. The CDR3 DNA is TGCGCCAGCAGCCGAGAGCGGGTATCCTACAATGAGCAGTTCTTC.

The sample holds many counts of this clonotype. The chain carries TRBV7-2 and TRBJ2-2, with TRBD2 matching over 7 bases. CDR1 is SGHTA, CDR2 FQGNSA, per germline. V was clipped by 2 bases and J by 9 bases; unmatched bases: 9. CDR3 length: 15 amino acids. The DNA of the CDR3 is TGTGCCAGCAGCTTAAGAGCGGGGAGGGGTCGGGAGCTGTTTTTT. Its protein product is CASSLRAGRGRELFF.

There are a few counts of this clonotype. This chain uses TRBV20-1 with TRBJ1-1; TRBD1 might be the D (5 bases). Per the germline V gene, CDR1 is DFQATT and CDR2 is SNEGSKA (reference sequence). The CDR3 is 13 amino acids. V lost 0 bases and J 3 bases, leaving 8 bases between the germline ends. The CDR3 DNA is TGCAGTGCTAGAGATCCAGGGTACACTGAAGCTTTCTTT. This gives the protein CSARDPGYTEAFF.

This clonotype was found a few times. V is TRBV20-1 and J is TRBJ2-1; D possibly corresponds to TRBD1 (6 bases). Per the germline V gene, CDR1 is DFQATT and CDR2 is SNEGSKA (reference sequence). The ends were cut back, 6 bases at V and 0 bases at J, with 12 bases in the middle. The CDR3 spans 14 residues. The CDR3 DNA reads as TGCAGTGCGCAGACAGGTACCTCCTACAATGAGCAGTTCTTC. This translates into CSAQTGTSYNEQFF.

The chain is built from TRBV3-1 and TRBJ1-2; D is uncertain. Germline CDR1 reads LGHDT; CDR2 reads YNNKEL (reference sequence). V was cut by 3 bases and J by 0 bases, with 8 bases left in between. CDR3 length: 14 residues. The CDR3 region has the DNA TGTGCCAGCAGCCATACAGACTCTAACTATGGCTACACCTTC. Protein sequence: CASSHTDSNYGYTF.

Note on this clonotype: The junction shows a germline mismatch at one end, possibly a read error. The chain has TRBV5-1 and TRBJ1-2; D unclear. CDR1 SGHRS and CDR2 YFSETQ come from the germline V gene. The CDR3 consists of 14 residues. In nucleotides, the CDR3 is TGCGCCAGCAGCTTGGAGGCTGACGGCTATGGCTACACTTTC. Translated: CASSLEADGYGYTF.

This clonotype was detected only a few times. The chain is built from TRBV10-2 and TRBJ2-5; D unclear. CDR1 is WSHSY, CDR2 SAAADI, per germline. Trimming removed 0 bases at V and 10 bases at J, with 18 bases between. The CDR3 spans 15 residues. CDR3 sequence: CASSESKVSVGDQYF. CDR3 in DNA: TGCGCCAGCAGTGAGTCTAAAGTGTCGGTTGGGGACCAGTACTTC.

This chain joins TRBV7-2 and TRBJ1-4; no firm D call. The CDR3 has 14 amino acids. CDR1 and CDR2 from the germline V gene are SGHTA and FQGNSA. With 8 bases removed from V and 0 bases from J, the gap between germline ends came to 10 bases. The CDR3, as DNA: TGTGCCAGCCAACCGTTTGCAACTAATGAAAAACTGTTTTTT. It is translated as CASQPFATNEKLFF.

The chain links TRBV20-1 to TRBJ2-1; 10 nucleotides align to TRBD2. With 4 bases clipped from V and 0 bases from J, the junction kept 12 bases outside the gene matches. The CDR3 consists of 18 residues. CDR1 and CDR2 from the germline V gene are DFQATT and SNEGSKA (reference sequence). In DNA form, the CDR3 reads TGCAGTGCTATACTCCCAGGACTAGCGGTTTTCTCCTACAATGAGCAGTTCTTC. As protein: CSAILPGLAVFSYNEQFF.

There are many counts of this clonotype. The chain is built from TRBV19 and TRBJ2-7, with D tentatively TRBD1 (6 bases). Trimming shortened V by 8 bases and J by 2 bases, and 16 bases separated the two germline ends. The CDR3 has 14 amino acids. Per germline, CDR1 LNHDA and CDR2 SQIVND (reference sequence). CDR3 amino acids: CASHPGTTPYEQYF. The CDR3 DNA is TGTGCCAGTCACCCCGGGACAACCCCCTACGAGCAGTACTTC.

Ten or more counts support this clonotype. This chain uses TRBV6-1 with TRBJ1-1; D ambiguous. The CDR3 totals 14 residues. Per the germline V gene, CDR1 is MNHNS and CDR2 is SASEGT. Deletions cut 10 bases from V and 0 bases from J, with 15 bases between. This chain's CDR3 is CATRGHFMNTEAFF. CDR3 in DNA: TGTGCCACCCGCGGGCACTTCATGAACACTGAAGCTTTCTTT.

This clonotype has ten or more counts. The chain joins TRBV6-1 to TRBJ2-3; 11 bases match TRBD2. Germline V gene lookup returns CDR1 MNHNS and CDR2 SASEGT. This CDR3 has 15 amino acids. V was pared by 6 bases and J by 0 bases, with 2 bases of the junction left unmatched. The CDR3 DNA reads TGTGCCAGCAGGCCTAGCGGGGGGAGCACAGATACGCAGTATTTT. Its translation: CASRPSGGSTDTQYF.

This clonotype was seen at least ten times. The gene calls are TRBV9 and TRBJ2-7; D could derive from TRBD1 or TRBD2 (5 bases each). CDR1 is SGDLS and CDR2 is YYNGEE in the germline V gene. The CDR3 consists of 14 residues. V gave up 0 bases and J gave up 5 bases, with 12 bases separating them. The DNA for the CDR3 is TGTGCCAGCAGCGTAGGTGGGGGTGGGAACGAGCAGTACTTC. Residues: CASSVGGGGNEQYF.

This clonotype occurred many times. J is TRBJ2-7 and V is TRBV4-3; TRBD2 matches at 12 bases. In germline, CDR1 is LGHNA, CDR2 YSLEER. With 4 bases clipped from V and 4 bases from J, the junction kept 5 bases outside the gene matches. The CDR3 covers 15 residues. CDR3 sequence (DNA): TGCGCCAGCAGCCTCCGACTAGCGGGAGAGTACGAGCAGTACTTC. Its translation: CASSLRLAGEYEQYF.

This clonotype showed up just a few times. This rearrangement joins TRBV5-1 to TRBJ2-5; 8 bases fit TRBD1. CDR3 length equals 16 residues. The ends lost 4 bases at V and 6 bases at J; junction bases unmatched: 14. Germline assignment: CDR1 SGHRS and CDR2 YFSETQ. CDR3 loop: CASSPGLSTGGKTQYF. The CDR3, as DNA: TGCGCCAGCAGCCCTGGCTTGTCCACAGGGGGGAAGACCCAGTACTTC.

This clonotype was seen more than once but under ten times. This sequence joins TRBV27 and TRBJ2-1; 11 bases fit TRBD2. This CDR3 is 17 amino acids long. The V segment lost 5 bases and the J segment 8 bases; nucleotides outside the gene matches: 14. The germline V gene encodes CDR1 MNHEY and CDR2 SMNVEV (reference sequence). CDR3 coding DNA: TGTGCCAGCAGTCCCCTGTCTAGCGGGGGGATACAAGATGAGCAGTTCTTC. It is translated as CASSPLSSGGIQDEQFF.

This clonotype was detected only a few times. The chain couples TRBV5-1 to TRBJ1-1, with D perhaps matching TRBD1 (6 bases). CDR1 SGHRS and CDR2 YFSETQ come from the germline V gene. Between the trimmed V and J ends, which lost 2 bases and 11 bases, there was a span of 16 bases. The CDR3 spans 13 residues. This CDR3 reads CASSFRGQGHAFF. CDR3 nucleotide sequence: TGCGCCAGCAGCTTCCGGGGGCAAGGGCATGCTTTCTTT.

This clonotype was seen a few times. The chain uses TRBV7-8 and TRBJ1-5, with 7 bases that match TRBD1. V dropped 4 bases and J dropped 4; count of bases not matched to a gene: 7. CDR1 and CDR2 (germline): SGHVS, FQNEAQ. The CDR3 sequence is 15 residues long. This chain's CDR3 is CASSSLTGWNQPQHF. CDR3 bases: TGTGCCAGCAGCTCCTTGACAGGGTGGAATCAGCCCCAGCATTTT.